This paragraph covers one T cell receptor (beta chain) sequence. Antigen unknown. This entry is derived from a study of shared clonotypes between healthy human individuals. Findings and caveats of the study: Clonotypes not shared had lower generation probabilities than those common to all four donors.

Sequencing used immunoSEQ multiplex PCR; TCRdb keeps in-frame clones, though not all of them. The sample holds under 850,000 clones, about two thirds seen once. The CDR3 is 12 residues long. The V end lost 1 base, the J end lost 7 bases, and 8 bases lay between the germline ends. The germline gives CDR1 MDHEN, CDR2 SYDVKM. The origin of this receptor is a woman in her 30s in good health. The material sequenced was memory CD4+ T cells sorted from blood. Subset given: CD45RA-negative fraction. V and J are TRBV28 and TRBJ2-7, with a possible D match to TRBD2 (6 bases). The CDR3 sequence: CASSLSGREQYF. CDR3 DNA: TGTGCCAGCAGTTTATCGGGGAGGGAGCAGTACTTC.